The 10 T cell receptor beta chains listed next were all sequenced from one sample in a study of shared clonotypes between healthy human individuals. Naive CD8 cells comprised CD45RO-negative, CCR7-positively selected cells, excluding terminally differentiated effector memory CD45RA+ cells. The protocol was immunoSEQ multiplex PCR, while the TCRdb copy is restricted to in-frame clones and leaves out a portion. Seen here are roughly 2.1 million clones, about 93% observed once, and the top ten hold around 1.7%. The source material was naive CD8+ T cells from PBMCs. The receptors come from a man between 18 and 29 years old in good health. Some clones in this sample may be carry-over from other donors' samples.

The chain links TRBV7-9 to TRBJ2-1, with D possibly TRBD1 on 5 matching bases. The CDR3 sequence is 14 residues long. Between the trimmed V and J ends, which lost 5 bases and 4 bases, there was a span of 12 bases. The germline V gene has CDR1 SEHNR and CDR2 FQNEAQ (reference sequence). The CDR3 sequence is CASSPRRGYNEQFF. CDR3 coding DNA: TGTGCCAGCAGCCCACGAAGGGGTTACAATGAGCAGTTCTTC.

The chain has TRBV19 and TRBJ2-3; D may match TRBD1 or TRBD2 (5 bases each). The germline gives CDR1 LNHDA, CDR2 SQIVND (reference sequence). Trimming took off 4 bases at V and 6 bases at J, with 14 bases between the two ends. The length of the CDR3 is 14 residues. The CDR3, as DNA: TGTGCCAGTAGTAGAGGGGCGGCTAGGGATACGCAGTATTTT. It translates to CASSRGAARDTQYF.

Only one count was recorded for this clone. The V and J genes are TRBV15 and TRBJ1-2, with D possibly being TRBD1 (5 bases). CDR1 is LNHNV, CDR2 YYDKDF, per germline (reference sequence). This CDR3 spans 13 amino acids. V was shortened by 5 bases and J by 1 base, with 8 bases between the two germline ends. The CDR3 loop is CATSPTVNYGYTF. CDR3 nucleotides: TGTGCCACCAGCCCGACAGTTAACTATGGCTACACCTTC. Full variable domain (missing parts from reference TRBV15 and TRBJ1-2): DAMVIQNPRYQVTQFGKPVTLSCSQTLNHNVMYWYQQKSSQAPKLLFHYYDKDFNNEADTPDNFQSRRPNTSFCFLDIRSPGLGDTAMYLCATSPTVNYGYTFGSGTRLTVV.

The V gene is TRBV5-5, the J gene TRBJ2-7; 8 nucleotides align to TRBD1. Germline values: CDR1 SGHKS, CDR2 YYEKEE (reference sequence). The CDR3 sequence is 15 residues long. V lost 4 bases to trimming and J lost 3 bases; unmatched junction nucleotides: 9. The CDR3 bases are TGTGCCAGCAGCATCGGACAGGGATGGATCTACGAGCAGTACTTC. Protein: CASSIGQGWIYEQYF. The full variable domain, completed using reference TRBV5-5 and TRBJ2-7, is DAGVTQSPTHLIKTRGQQVTLRCSPISGHKSVSWYQQVLGQGPQFIFQYYEKEERGRGNFPDRFSARQFPNYSSELNVNALLLGDSALYLCASSIGQGWIYEQYFGPGTRLTVT.

This rearrangement joins TRBV5-4 to TRBJ2-1; 7 positions match TRBD1. Germline V CDR1 and CDR2: SGHNT, YYREEE (reference sequence). The ends lost 5 bases at V and 4 bases at J; junction bases unmatched: 9. This CDR3 is 15 amino acids long. The CDR3 DNA follows: TGTGCCAGCAGATATGACAGGGAGATTTACAATGAGCAGTTCTTC. Translated: CASRYDREIYNEQFF.

This chain links TRBV7-9 with TRBJ1-1; 7 bases match TRBD1. The CDR3 is 18 amino acids. With 5 bases clipped from V and 0 bases from J, the junction kept 15 bases outside the gene matches. The germline V gene has CDR1 SEHNR and CDR2 FQNEAQ (reference sequence). The CDR3 is CASSPWDSAGHMNTEAFF. As DNA, the CDR3 is TGTGCCAGCAGCCCGTGGGACAGTGCAGGGCACATGAACACTGAAGCTTTCTTT. Combining the CDR3 with reference TRBV7-9 and TRBJ1-1 gives the whole variable domain DTGVSQNPRHKITKRGQNVTFRCDPISEHNRLYWYRQTLGQGPEFLTYFQNEAQLEKSRLLSDRFSAERPKGSFSTLEIQRTEQGDSAMYLCASSPWDSAGHMNTEAFFGQGTRLTVV.

This chain links TRBV5-1 with TRBJ2-2, with 9 bases lining up with TRBD1. Germline CDR1 reads SGHRS; CDR2 reads YFSETQ. This CDR3 is 15 amino acids long. Trimming cost V 3 bases and J 5 bases; bases outside gene matches: 5. CDR3 DNA: TGCGCCAGCAGCTCGGACAGGGGTAGAACCGGGGAGCTGTTTTTT. It is translated as CASSSDRGRTGELFF.

The DNA of the CDR3 is TGTGCCACCAGCAGTACCAGACAGTCCTACGAGCAGTACTTC. Translated: CATSSTRQSYEQYF. The V call is TRBV15, the J call TRBJ2-7; tentative D call: TRBD1 (5 bases). V lost 3 bases, J lost 1 base, and 10 bases lay in between. The CDR3 has 14 residues. Germline CDR1 and CDR2: LNHNV and YYDKDF (reference sequence). The variable domain in full, completed from reference TRBV15 and TRBJ2-7, reads DAMVIQNPRYQVTQFGKPVTLSCSQTLNHNVMYWYQQKSSQAPKLLFHYYDKDFNNEADTPDNFQSRRPNTSFCFLDIRSPGLGDTAMYLCATSSTRQSYEQYFGPGTRLTVT.

The chain combines TRBV27 with TRBJ2-1, with 13 positions matching TRBD2. Germline CDR1 MNHEY, CDR2 SMNVEV (reference sequence). CDR3 length: 17 amino acids. V lost 2 bases, J lost 7 bases, and 8 bases stayed unmatched. The CDR3 reads CASSLPTTSGRSNEQFF. As DNA, the CDR3 is TGTGCCAGCAGTTTACCGACGACTAGCGGGAGGTCGAATGAGCAGTTCTTC.

As concerns this clone: Other DNA sequences in this sample translate to the same CDR3. The chain is built from TRBV18 and TRBJ2-3; 9 nucleotides line up with TRBD1. There are 16 residues in the CDR3. Germline CDR1 KGHSH, CDR2 LQKENI. After removal of 3 bases from V and 0 bases from J, the junction contained 4 bases not matched to a gene. CDR3 protein: CASSPLTGGSTDTQYF. The CDR3 bases are TGTGCCAGCTCACCCTTGACAGGGGGTAGCACAGATACGCAGTATTTT. Full variable domain (rest looked up from reference TRBV18 and TRBJ2-3): NAGVMQNPRHLVRRRGQEARLRCSPMKGHSHVYWYRQLPEEGLKFMVYLQKENIIDESGMPKERFSAEFPKEGPSILRIQQVVRGDSAAYFCASSPLTGGSTDTQYFGPGTRLTVL.